The rows below give T cell receptor beta chains drawn from one sample of a study of T cell responses to AZD1222 COVID-19 vaccine. Clones were read by immunoSEQ multiplex PCR, and TCRdb kept only the in-frame ones, dropping some. The sample holds about 96,000 clones, approximately 90% seen once. Here the sequenced sample was peripheral blood, taken on day 0 of AZD1222 vaccination. These receptors all stem from an adult in good health. The CDR3 runs from the conserved cysteine through the conserved F or W. The order of the fields is D gene, J gene, V gene, CDR3 protein. D genes are given only for firm matches.

d_call: TRBD1; j_call: TRBJ2-7; v_call: TRBV7-3; cdr3_aa: CASSLQVLGQRSYEQYF
d_call: .; j_call: TRBJ1-1; v_call: TRBV6-1; cdr3_aa: CASSEERTIRNTEAFF
d_call: .; j_call: TRBJ1-1; v_call: TRBV19; cdr3_aa: CASSLGGRTEAFF
d_call: .; j_call: TRBJ1-6; v_call: TRBV9; cdr3_aa: CASSVGEANSPLHF
d_call: .; j_call: TRBJ2-7; v_call: TRBV6-5; cdr3_aa: CASSSMDSAYEQYF
d_call: .; j_call: TRBJ2-7; v_call: TRBV4-3; cdr3_aa: CASSQGDSGWGPYEQYF
d_call: .; j_call: TRBJ2-5; v_call: TRBV6-6; cdr3_aa: CASRILSFQETQYF
d_call: TRBD1; j_call: TRBJ2-5; v_call: TRBV29-1; cdr3_aa: CSVFPFPGQFQETQYF
d_call: .; j_call: TRBJ2-5; v_call: TRBV11-2; cdr3_aa: CASSLNPDSWETQYF
d_call: .; j_call: TRBJ1-1; v_call: TRBV6-5; cdr3_aa: CASSPSSLMNTEAFF
d_call: .; j_call: TRBJ1-2; v_call: TRBV28; cdr3_aa: CASRAGRYGGYTF
d_call: .; j_call: TRBJ1-4; v_call: TRBV19; cdr3_aa: CASSYGGSNEKLFF
d_call: TRBD1; j_call: TRBJ2-7; v_call: TRBV19; cdr3_aa: CASRVSWDRDYEQYF
d_call: TRBD1; j_call: TRBJ2-1; v_call: TRBV28; cdr3_aa: CAAGGRPEQFF
d_call: .; j_call: TRBJ1-1; v_call: TRBV27; cdr3_aa: CASRPFTGEAFF
d_call: .; j_call: TRBJ1-1; v_call: TRBV5-1; cdr3_aa: CASSLESQTEAFF
d_call: TRBD1; j_call: TRBJ1-1; v_call: TRBV28; cdr3_aa: CASSPDRVRTEAFF
d_call: .; j_call: TRBJ1-5; v_call: TRBV6-2/TRBV6-3; cdr3_aa: CASSYWGNQPQHF
d_call: TRBD2; j_call: TRBJ2-3; v_call: TRBV10-1; cdr3_aa: CASSWTSGGEDTQYF
d_call: .; j_call: TRBJ1-1; v_call: TRBV27; cdr3_aa: CASSFIGGTEAFF
d_call: .; j_call: TRBJ1-5; v_call: TRBV9; cdr3_aa: CASSGSTGIGQPQHF
d_call: .; j_call: TRBJ1-4; v_call: TRBV9; cdr3_aa: CASSADGSNEKLFF
d_call: .; j_call: TRBJ1-2; v_call: TRBV30; cdr3_aa: CAWSFSGLDGYTF
d_call: .; j_call: TRBJ1-1; v_call: TRBV5-4; cdr3_aa: CASSGYMNTEAFF
d_call: TRBD1; j_call: TRBJ2-2; v_call: TRBV28; cdr3_aa: CASRGDRATGELFF
d_call: .; j_call: TRBJ1-6; v_call: TRBV10-3; cdr3_aa: CAISYLQGGRNSPLHF
d_call: .; j_call: TRBJ1-1; v_call: TRBV6-5; cdr3_aa: CASGGDTEAFF
d_call: .; j_call: TRBJ1-1; v_call: TRBV4-3; cdr3_aa: CASSLVRANTEAFF
d_call: .; j_call: TRBJ1-1; v_call: TRBV28; cdr3_aa: CASSPGNTEAFF
d_call: TRBD1; j_call: TRBJ1-2; v_call: TRBV7-9; cdr3_aa: CASSSDRVNGYTF
d_call: .; j_call: TRBJ2-7; v_call: TRBV5-6; cdr3_aa: CASSLRGSYEQYF
d_call: TRBD2; j_call: TRBJ2-3; v_call: TRBV7-9; cdr3_aa: CASSLAALAGGLGTDTQYF
d_call: TRBD1; j_call: TRBJ1-1; v_call: TRBV6-5; cdr3_aa: CASSRDRVTEAFF
d_call: TRBD1; j_call: TRBJ2-5; v_call: TRBV11-3; cdr3_aa: CASSSRGQGGETQYF
d_call: .; j_call: TRBJ2-1; v_call: TRBV7-2; cdr3_aa: CASSLAVGLAQQYNEQFF
d_call: .; j_call: TRBJ2-1; v_call: TRBV5-4; cdr3_aa: CASSLAGHNEQFF
d_call: TRBD2; j_call: TRBJ2-5; v_call: TRBV7-8; cdr3_aa: CASSLWTSGGQETQYF
d_call: .; j_call: TRBJ1-5; v_call: TRBV5-1; cdr3_aa: CASSLAGASNQPQHF
d_call: .; j_call: TRBJ1-2; v_call: TRBV29-1; cdr3_aa: CSTLGGNGYTF
d_call: .; j_call: TRBJ2-7; v_call: TRBV30; cdr3_aa: CAWSGPGWRGEQYF
d_call: .; j_call: TRBJ1-2; v_call: TRBV11-2; cdr3_aa: CASGGRRYGYTF
d_call: .; j_call: TRBJ1-2; v_call: TRBV19; cdr3_aa: CASSMARWVGDGYTF